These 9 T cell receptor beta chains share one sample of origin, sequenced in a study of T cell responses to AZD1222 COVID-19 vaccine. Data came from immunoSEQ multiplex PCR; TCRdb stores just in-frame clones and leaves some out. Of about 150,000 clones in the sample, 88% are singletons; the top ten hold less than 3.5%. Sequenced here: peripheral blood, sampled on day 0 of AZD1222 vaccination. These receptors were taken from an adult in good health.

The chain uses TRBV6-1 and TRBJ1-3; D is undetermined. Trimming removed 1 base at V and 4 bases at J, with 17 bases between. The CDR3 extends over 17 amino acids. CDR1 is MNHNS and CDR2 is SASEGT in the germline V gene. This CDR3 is CASSEVPGSLVGNTIYF. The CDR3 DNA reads TGTGCCAGCAGTGAAGTTCCGGGTTCCTTAGTCGGAAACACCATATATTTT.

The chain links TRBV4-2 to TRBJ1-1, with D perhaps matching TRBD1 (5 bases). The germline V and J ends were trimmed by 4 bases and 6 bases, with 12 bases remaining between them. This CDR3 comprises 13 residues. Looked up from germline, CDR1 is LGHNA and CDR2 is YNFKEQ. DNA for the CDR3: TGTGCCAGCAGCCCGGGGGAGAGAGCTGAAGCTTTCTTT. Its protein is CASSPGERAEAFF.

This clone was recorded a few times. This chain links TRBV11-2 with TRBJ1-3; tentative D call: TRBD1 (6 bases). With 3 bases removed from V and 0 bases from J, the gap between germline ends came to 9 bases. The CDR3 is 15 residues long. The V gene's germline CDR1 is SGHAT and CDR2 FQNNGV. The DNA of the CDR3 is TGTGCCAGCAGCTTGGACAGCCTCTCTGGAAACACCATATATTTT. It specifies CASSLDSLSGNTIYF.

In DNA, the CDR3 is TGTGCCAGCAGCTTGACAGGACAGGGTAGGACGCTTGGCTACACCTTC. It is translated as CASSLTGQGRTLGYTF. V usage is TRBV5-4 and J usage is TRBJ1-2, with TRBD1 matching 8 bases. The CDR3 contains 16 residues. Germline trimming cut 1 base from V and 7 bases from J; bases unmatched to any gene: 12. Per germline, CDR1 SGHNT and CDR2 YYREEE (reference sequence). The full variable domain, in which reference TRBV5-4 and TRBJ1-2 provide the parts outside the CDR3, is ETGVTQSPTHLIKTRGQQVTLRCSSQSGHNTVSWYQQALGQGPQFIFQYYREEENGRGNFPPRFSGLQFPNYSSELNVNALELDDSALYLCASSLTGQGRTLGYTFGSGTRLTVV.

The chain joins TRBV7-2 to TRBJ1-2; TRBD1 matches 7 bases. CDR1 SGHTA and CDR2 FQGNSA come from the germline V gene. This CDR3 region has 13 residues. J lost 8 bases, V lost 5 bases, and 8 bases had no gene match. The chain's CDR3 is CASSPDRLRGYTF. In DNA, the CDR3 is TGTGCCAGCAGCCCGGACAGGCTGAGGGGCTACACCTTC.

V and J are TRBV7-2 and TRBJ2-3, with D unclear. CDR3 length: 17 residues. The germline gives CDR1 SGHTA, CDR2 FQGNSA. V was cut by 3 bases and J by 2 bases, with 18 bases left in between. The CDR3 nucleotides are TGTGCCAGCAGCTTGTCCCTTTGGGGATTTCACACAGATACGCAGTATTTT. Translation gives CASSLSLWGFHTDTQYF.

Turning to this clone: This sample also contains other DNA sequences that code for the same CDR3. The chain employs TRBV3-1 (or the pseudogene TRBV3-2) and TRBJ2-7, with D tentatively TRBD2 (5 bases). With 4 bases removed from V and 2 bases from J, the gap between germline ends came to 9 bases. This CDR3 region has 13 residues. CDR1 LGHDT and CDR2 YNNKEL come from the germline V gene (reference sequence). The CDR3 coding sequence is TGTGCCAGCAGCCTCCGAGGGACCTACGAGCAGTACTTC. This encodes CASSLRGTYEQYF.

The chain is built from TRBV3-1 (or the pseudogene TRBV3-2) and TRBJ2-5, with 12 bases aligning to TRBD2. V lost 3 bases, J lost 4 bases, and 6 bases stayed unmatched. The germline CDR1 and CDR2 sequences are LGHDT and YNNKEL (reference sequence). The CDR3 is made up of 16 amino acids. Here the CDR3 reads CASSQDRLAGVETQYF. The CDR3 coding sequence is TGTGCCAGCAGCCAGGATCGACTAGCGGGGGTAGAGACCCAGTACTTC.

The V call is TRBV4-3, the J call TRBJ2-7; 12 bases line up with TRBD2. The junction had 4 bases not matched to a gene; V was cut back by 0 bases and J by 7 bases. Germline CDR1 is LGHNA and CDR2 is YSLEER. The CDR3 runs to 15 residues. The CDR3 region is CASSQDGLAGGEQYF. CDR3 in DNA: TGCGCCAGCAGCCAAGACGGTCTAGCGGGGGGGGAGCAGTACTTC.